This note documents a single T cell receptor (beta chain) sequence. The antigen remains unidentified. The CDR3 runs 15 residues. V gave up 0 bases and J gave up 6 bases; unmatched junction bases: 5. Per the germline V gene, CDR1 is MGHRA and CDR2 is YSYEKL. This sample is part of a study of cytomegalovirus exposure and HLA in healthy donors. Study conclusions and caveats: The study flagged 150 to 200 TCR beta chains as cytomegalovirus-associated. When presence/absence was analysed, sequencing depth was taken to be roughly uniform across donors. As a later analysis revealed, the rate of TCR association differed by HLA locus, with DRB1 most and HLA-C fewest.

PCR used 60 Vbeta primers and 13 Jbeta primers. Assay used: immunoSEQ multiplex PCR; TCRdb lists only in-frame clones, some missing. The sample lists 100,000 or so clones, roughly 72% occurring once. These donors counted as nominally healthy when sampled, but unrecorded immune exposures were likely. This clonotype was sampled from a man in his thirties or forties in good health and CMV-seropositive. The specimen was PBMCs. The chain combines TRBV4-1 with TRBJ1-5; 7 nucleotides match TRBD1. The CDR3 loop reads CASSQEARGFQPQHF. CDR3 in DNA: TGCGCCAGCAGCCAAGAGGCCAGGGGGTTTCAGCCCCAGCATTTT.